This TCR beta chain was captured in a study of CD8 T cells in ankylosing spondylitis. Study-level results: Roughly eight highly homologous variants made up a TCR beta motif that seemed to typify ankylosing spondylitis blood. Reportedly, significant enrichment of disease-linked clones occurred in matched ankylosing spondylitis synovial fluid. Past studies reported some motif variants in reactive arthritis synovial fluid and blood. The disease-linked clones had a CD8+ phenotype and low blood frequencies.

Germline CDR1 is MGHRA and CDR2 is YSYEKL. The junction had 10 bases not matched to a gene; V was cut back by 6 bases and J by 6 bases. This CDR3 comprises 16 residues. The authors made TCR beta libraries by quantitative 5'-RACE with molecular barcodes. MiXCR was run by TCRdb on the 5' RACE reads, yielding one entry per CDR3 protein. Of roughly 220,000 distinct CDR3 sequences in the sample, around 19% are singletons; the top ten hold more than 40%. This clonotype has more than one count but fewer than ten. Its antigen is undetermined. This receptor was identified in a male donor with ankylosing spondylitis. Material: blood, either unsorted or a sorted T cell fraction (not recorded which). The rearrangement uses TRBV4-1 and TRBJ1-5, with 11 bases lining up with TRBD1. The CDR3 DNA reads TGCGCCAGCAGATATGAGGACAGGGGGCTCGGTCAGCCCCAGCATTTT. The encoded protein is CASRYEDRGLGQPQHF.